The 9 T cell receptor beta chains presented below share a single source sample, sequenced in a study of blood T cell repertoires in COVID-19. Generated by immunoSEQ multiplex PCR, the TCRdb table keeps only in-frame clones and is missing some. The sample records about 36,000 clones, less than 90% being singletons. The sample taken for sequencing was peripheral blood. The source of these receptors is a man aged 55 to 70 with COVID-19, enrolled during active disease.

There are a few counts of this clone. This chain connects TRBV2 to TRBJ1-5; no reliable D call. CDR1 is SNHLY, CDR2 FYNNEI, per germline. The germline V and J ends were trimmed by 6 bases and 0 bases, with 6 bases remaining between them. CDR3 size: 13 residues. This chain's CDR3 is CASREYSNQPQHF. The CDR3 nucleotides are TGTGCCAGCAGGGAGTATAGCAATCAGCCCCAGCATTTT.

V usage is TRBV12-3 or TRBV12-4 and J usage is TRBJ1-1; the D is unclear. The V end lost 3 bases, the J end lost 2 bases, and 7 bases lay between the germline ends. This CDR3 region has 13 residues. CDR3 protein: CASSFGGNTEAFF. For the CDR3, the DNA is TGTGCCAGCAGTTTCGGCGGAAACACTGAAGCTTTCTTT.

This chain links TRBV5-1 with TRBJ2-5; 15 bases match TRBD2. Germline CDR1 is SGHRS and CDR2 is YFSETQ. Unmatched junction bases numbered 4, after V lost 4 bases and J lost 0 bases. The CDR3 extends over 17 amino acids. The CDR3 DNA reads TGCGCCAGCAGCCCCGGGACTAGCGGGGGGTACCAAGAGACCCAGTACTTC. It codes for CASSPGTSGGYQETQYF.

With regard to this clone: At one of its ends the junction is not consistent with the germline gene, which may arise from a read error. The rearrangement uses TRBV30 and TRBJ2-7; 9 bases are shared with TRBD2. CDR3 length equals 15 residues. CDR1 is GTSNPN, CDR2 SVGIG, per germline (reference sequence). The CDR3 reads CAWRVGGAREGEQYF. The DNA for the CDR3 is TGTGCCTGGCGTGTAGGGGGCGCGCGGGAGGGGGAGCAGTACTTC.

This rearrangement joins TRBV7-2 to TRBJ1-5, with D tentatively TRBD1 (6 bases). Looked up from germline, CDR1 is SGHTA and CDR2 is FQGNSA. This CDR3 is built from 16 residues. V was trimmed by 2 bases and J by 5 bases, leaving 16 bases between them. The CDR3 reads CASSLSSFRGHQPQHF. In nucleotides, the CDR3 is TGTGCCAGCAGCTTATCTTCATTCAGGGGCCATCAGCCCCAGCATTTT.

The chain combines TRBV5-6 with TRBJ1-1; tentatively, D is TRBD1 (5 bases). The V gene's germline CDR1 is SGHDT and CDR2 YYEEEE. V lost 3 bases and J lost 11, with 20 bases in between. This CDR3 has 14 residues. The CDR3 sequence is CASSWRDQGGRAFF. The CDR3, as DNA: TGTGCCAGCAGCTGGAGAGATCAGGGAGGTAGGGCTTTCTTT.

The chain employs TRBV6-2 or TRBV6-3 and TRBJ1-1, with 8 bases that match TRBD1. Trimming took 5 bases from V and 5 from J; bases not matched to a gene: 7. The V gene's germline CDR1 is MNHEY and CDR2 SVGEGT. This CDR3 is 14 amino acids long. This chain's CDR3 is CASSGQGQRTEAFF. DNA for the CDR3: TGTGCCAGCAGTGGACAGGGTCAACGGACTGAAGCTTTCTTT.

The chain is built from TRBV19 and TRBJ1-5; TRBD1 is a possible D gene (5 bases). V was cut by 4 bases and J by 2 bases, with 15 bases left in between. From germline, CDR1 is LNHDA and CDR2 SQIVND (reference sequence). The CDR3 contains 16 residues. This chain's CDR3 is CASSTYTGNGNQPQHF. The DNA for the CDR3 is TGTGCCAGTAGTACTTATACAGGTAACGGCAATCAGCCCCAGCATTTT.

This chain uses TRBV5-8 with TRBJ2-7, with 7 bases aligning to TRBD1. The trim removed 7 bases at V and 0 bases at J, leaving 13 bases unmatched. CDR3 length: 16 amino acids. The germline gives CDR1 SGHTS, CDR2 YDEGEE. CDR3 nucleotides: TGTGCCAGCTCACTGATTTCAGGGGGAACCTCCTACGAGCAGTACTTC. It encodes CASSLISGGTSYEQYF.